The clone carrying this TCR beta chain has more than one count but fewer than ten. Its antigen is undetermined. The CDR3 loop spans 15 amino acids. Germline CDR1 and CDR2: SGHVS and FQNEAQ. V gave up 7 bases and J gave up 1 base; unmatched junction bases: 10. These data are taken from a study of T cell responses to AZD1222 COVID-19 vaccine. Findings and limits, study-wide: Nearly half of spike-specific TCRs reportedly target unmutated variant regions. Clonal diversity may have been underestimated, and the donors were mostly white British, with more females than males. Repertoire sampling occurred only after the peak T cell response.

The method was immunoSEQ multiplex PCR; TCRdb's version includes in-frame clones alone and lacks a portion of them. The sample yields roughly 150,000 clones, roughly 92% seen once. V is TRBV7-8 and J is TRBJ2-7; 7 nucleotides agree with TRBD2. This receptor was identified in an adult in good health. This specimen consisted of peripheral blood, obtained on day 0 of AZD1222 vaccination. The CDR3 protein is CASTAMAGASYEQYF. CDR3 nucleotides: TGTGCCAGCACCGCTATGGCGGGAGCTTCCTACGAGCAGTACTTC.